The 7 T cell receptor beta chains presented below share a single source sample, sequenced in a study of T cells in Graves' hyperthyroidism and ophthalmopathy. From RNA transcripts, TCR beta CDR3 regions were amplified. In the first-round RT-PCR of the TCR CDR3, the HTBI primer set was used. TCRdb re-called the multiplex PCR reads through MiXCR, storing one row per CDR3 protein. The sample carries fewer than 900,000 distinct CDR3 sequences, less than 20% recorded once. The sample was blood. These receptors came from a man between 18 and 29 years old with Graves' hyperthyroidism.

In its sample, this clonotype was seen a few times. J is TRBJ2-5 and V is TRBV9; perhaps D is TRBD1 or TRBD2 (5 bases each). Germline V CDR1 and CDR2: SGDLS, YYNGEE. The ends were cut back, 3 bases at V and 2 bases at J, with 11 bases in the middle. CDR3 length: 14 residues. The DNA for the CDR3 is TGTGCCAGCAGCGCCTCCGAGGGGCAAGAGACCCAGTACTTC. Protein product: CASSASEGQETQYF.

This clonotype was counted a few times. The gene calls are TRBV19 and TRBJ1-2; TRBD1 matches at 9 bases. The CDR3 extends over 16 amino acids. V trimming: 2 bases; J trimming: 2 bases; junction bases outside the gene matches: 6. From germline, CDR1 is LNHDA and CDR2 SQIVND (reference sequence). The chain's CDR3 is CASSIYAGQGNYGYTF. The CDR3 DNA is TGTGCCAGTAGTATATATGCGGGACAGGGAAACTATGGCTACACCTTC.

V is TRBV6-5 and J is TRBJ1-4; no clear D gene. CDR3 length: 16 amino acids. V was clipped by 3 bases and J by 7 bases, with 18 bases between them. Germline V gene lookup returns CDR1 MNHEY and CDR2 SVGAGI. The CDR3 sequence is CASSYNGPRRGEKLFF. In nucleotides, the CDR3 is TGTGCCAGCAGTTATAACGGACCCCGGCGAGGTGAAAAACTGTTTTTT.

This clonotype occurred a few times. CDR3 sequence (DNA): TGTGCCAGTAGTTCCGGACCGAACCAAGAGACCCAGTACTTC. It translates to CASSSGPNQETQYF. The chain links TRBV19 to TRBJ2-5, with D unresolved. The germline V and J ends were trimmed by 5 bases and 0 bases, with 10 bases remaining between them. CDR3 length: 14 amino acids. Per germline, CDR1 LNHDA and CDR2 SQIVND (reference sequence).

A note on this clonotype: This may come from a read error, since a much larger clone is one base off. This chain connects TRBV18 to TRBJ1-1; D unresolved. The CDR3 has 15 residues. Between the trimmed V and J ends, which lost 0 bases and 2 bases, there was a span of 10 bases. The V gene's germline CDR1 is KGHSH and CDR2 LQKENI. The CDR3 DNA reads TGTGCCAGCTCACCACCGGCCATAGCAAACACTGAAGCTTTCTTT. It is translated as CASSPPAIANTEAFF.

This sequence joins TRBV6-2 or TRBV6-3 and TRBJ1-5; the match to TRBD1 covers 7 bases. This CDR3 is built from 14 residues. Germline CDR1 and CDR2: MNHEY and SVGEGT. With V trimmed by 10 bases and J by 9 bases, 15 bases remained unmatched. The CDR3 DNA reads TGTGCCACCGCCGACAGGGCAACTATCCGGCCCCAGCATTTT. Its protein product is CATADRATIRPQHF.

V is TRBV7-2 and J is TRBJ2-3, with 7 bases matching TRBD1. Looked up from germline, CDR1 is SGHTA and CDR2 is FQGNSA. The CDR3 is 17 residues long. V lost 1 base, J lost 3 bases, and 10 bases stayed unmatched. CDR3 nucleotide sequence: TGTGCCAGCAGCTTAGGGCGGACAGGTTTCAGTACAGATACGCAGTATTTT. Translation gives CASSLGRTGFSTDTQYF.